This TCR beta chain was documented in a study of blood T cell repertoires in COVID-19. Study details: The United States, Italy and Spain provided the acute and convalescent COVID-19 samples.

Original processing methods: The assay estimated nucleated cells by amplifying reference gene primers. Assay: immunoSEQ multiplex PCR; the TCRdb copy retains only in-frame clones and omits some. The V and J calls and the clone size are those of that table, but D and trimming were determined from the DNA. The table shows some 200,000 clones, with 86% occurring only once. CDR3 length: 16 residues. CDR1 and CDR2 (germline): MNHNY, SVGAGI (reference sequence). Trimming cost V 5 bases and J 3 bases; bases outside gene matches: 9. Seattle patients were enrolled while actively infected and followed longitudinally.

This TCR was sampled from a woman aged 55-69 years with COVID-19, enrolled during active disease. The rearrangement joins TRBV6-6 to TRBJ2-2; 7 positions match TRBD1. The sample consisted of peripheral blood. The chain's CDR3 is CASSKGPGQYTGELFF. The CDR3 nucleotides read TGTGCCAGCAGTAAAGGGCCGGGACAGTACACCGGGGAGCTGTTTTTT.